These T cell receptor beta chains were read from a single sample in a study of cytomegalovirus exposure and HLA in healthy donors. Assay: immunoSEQ multiplex PCR; the TCRdb copy retains only in-frame clones and omits some. The table includes 150,000 to 200,000 clones, around four fifths detected once. The sample consisted of PBMCs. The receptors were sampled from a female donor in good health and CMV-seronegative. Each CDR3 is given with its conserved first and last residue. A D gene is named only where the DNA matches it firmly. Clone sizes are given selectively: once, few, many, or a class where the clone is expanded.

V	size	D	J	length	DNA	CDR3
TRBV2	.	.	TRBJ1-4	13	TGTGCCAGCAGACAGGGATTCGAAGAAAAACTGTTTTTT	CASRQGFEEKLFF
TRBV2	.	TRBD2	TRBJ2-3	15	TGTGCCAGCAGTAATAGCGGGAGTTTGGCAGATACGCAGTATTTT	CASSNSGSLADTQYF
TRBV11-3	few	.	TRBJ2-3	14	TGTGCCAGCAGCTTCAGCAGGGGGGCAGATACGCAGTATTTT	CASSFSRGADTQYF
TRBV21-1	.	.	TRBJ1-1	17	TGTGCCAGCAGCAAGGGGGCGCGGCCAAATAGTGACACTGAAGCTTTCTTT	CASSKGARPNSDTEAFF
TRBV6-5	few	.	TRBJ2-5	13	TGTGCCAGCAGTTACGAGTACTTTGAGACCCAGTACTTC	CASSYEYFETQYF
TRBV28	.	TRBD2	TRBJ2-2	14	TGTGCCAGTTTAGTAGCGGGAGGAACCGGGGAGCTGTTTTTT	CASLVAGGTGELFF
TRBV28	once	TRBD1	TRBJ1-5	16	TGTGCCAGCAGAAGCTTCAGGGGGCGTAGCAATCAGCCCCAGCATTTT	CASRSFRGRSNQPQHF
TRBV9	few	TRBD2	TRBJ2-1	16	TGTGCCAGCAGCGTAGTTAGCGGGGGGGCTTACAATGAGCAGTTCTTC	CASSVVSGGAYNEQFF
TRBV18	.	TRBD2	TRBJ2-1	16	TGTGCCAGCTCACCAGCGCTAGCGGGAGTGTACAATGAGCAGTTCTTC	CASSPALAGVYNEQFF
TRBV5-1	.	.	TRBJ2-6	15	TGCGCCAGCAGCCCCTCAGGGGCTGGGGCCAACGTCCTGACTTTC	CASSPSGAGANVLTF
TRBV7-2	.	TRBD2	TRBJ2-7	14	TGTGCCAGCAGTTGGGGACTAGCGACCTACGAGCAGTACTTC	CASSWGLATYEQYF
TRBV5-4	.	TRBD1	TRBJ2-7	13	TGTGCCAGCAGGCCGGACAGGGGACACGAGCAGTACTTC	CASRPDRGHEQYF
TRBV29-1	.	TRBD1	TRBJ2-7	14	TGCAGCGTCGCCGGGACAGCAGACTCCTACGAGCAGTACTTC	CSVAGTADSYEQYF
TRBV4-3	.	.	TRBJ2-5	15	TGCGCCAGCAGCCAAGCCACAGGGTACCAAGAGACCCAGTACTTC	CASSQATGYQETQYF
TRBV29-1	.	.	TRBJ1-3	14	TGCAGCGTTGTCGGGGGGAGCTCTGGAAACACCATATATTTT	CSVVGGSSGNTIYF
TRBV5-1	.	TRBD1	TRBJ2-2	15	TGCGCCAGCAGCCCACAGGGGGGGAACACCGGGGAGCTGTTTTTT	CASSPQGGNTGELFF
TRBV18	few	TRBD1	TRBJ2-6	17	TGTGCCAGCTCACCGCTTGGGACAGGTACTGGGGCCAACGTCCTGACTTTC	CASSPLGTGTGANVLTF
TRBV7-2	.	.	TRBJ1-2	14	TGTGCCAGCAGCTTACTTGGGAGGGGGGATGGCTACACCTTC	CASSLLGRGDGYTF
TRBV20-1	.	TRBD2	TRBJ2-1	11	TGCAGTGCTACACTAGCGGCTGAGCAGTTCTTC	CSATLAAEQFF
TRBV5-5	few	TRBD2	TRBJ2-7	16	TGTGCCAGCAGTCCAATGACTAGCGGGATATCAGGCGAGCAGTACTTC	CASSPMTSGISGEQYF
TRBV4-3	.	.	TRBJ1-6	16	TGCGCCAGCAGCCAAGATCTCCCAGGGGCTAATTCACCCCTCCACTTT	CASSQDLPGANSPLHF
TRBV14	few	.	TRBJ2-5	13	TGTGCCAGCAGCCAAGGTTTGCGAGAGGGCCAGTACTTC	CASSQGLREGQYF
TRBV30	.	TRBD1	TRBJ2-7	14	TGTGCCTGGAATACGGGACAGGGTAGGTACGAGCAGTACTTC	CAWNTGQGRYEQYF
TRBV19	once	TRBD2	TRBJ2-5	16	TGTGCCAGTAGTTTGACCGGGACTAGCGCACAAGAGACCCAGTACTTC	CASSLTGTSAQETQYF
TRBV9	.	TRBD2	TRBJ2-1	15	TGTGCCAGCAGCCGAATAGCGGGTGCCTACAATGAGCAGTTCTTC	CASSRIAGAYNEQFF
TRBV7-8	.	.	TRBJ2-7	14	TGTGCCAGCAGCTTAGGTGGCAGGGCCTACGAGCAGTACTTC	CASSLGGRAYEQYF
TRBV9	.	TRBD1	TRBJ2-1	13	TGTGCCAGCAGCGACCGACAGGGGGATGAGCAGTTCTTC	CASSDRQGDEQFF
TRBV9	.	.	TRBJ1-2	16	TGTGCCAGCAGCGTAGGGCCAACTGAGGTGGTCTATGGCTACACCTTC	CASSVGPTEVVYGYTF
TRBV7-2	.	TRBD2	TRBJ2-5	16	TGTGCCAGCAGCCTCGGACTAGCGGGGGGCCAAGAGACCCAGTACTTC	CASSLGLAGGQETQYF
TRBV2	.	TRBD1	TRBJ1-2	14	TGTGCCAGCAGCTGGAAGGACAGGGTCTATGGCTACACCTTC	CASSWKDRVYGYTF
TRBV7-2	.	TRBD2	TRBJ2-7	15	TGTGCCAGCAGCGCCGGACTAGCGGGCGCCTACGAGCAGTACTTC	CASSAGLAGAYEQYF
TRBV14	.	TRBD2	TRBJ2-3	15	TGTGCCAGCAGCCAAATTCTAGCGGAGACAGATACGCAGTATTTT	CASSQILAETDTQYF
TRBV21-1	.	.	TRBJ2-2	17	TGTGCCAGCAGCAAAAGACACCGGGACAAATTAAGCGGGGAGCTGTTTTTT	CASSKRHRDKLSGELFF
TRBV28	.	TRBD2	TRBJ2-3	16	TGTGCCAGCAGTTTCACCGGGACTAGCGGCACAGATACGCAGTATTTT	CASSFTGTSGTDTQYF
TRBV5-1	.	TRBD1	TRBJ1-2	15	TGCGCCAGCAGGCGGGACAGGCTAACGCGTTATGGCTACACCTTC	CASRRDRLTRYGYTF
TRBV19	.	.	TRBJ2-3	16	TGTGCCAGTACCCCGTTTTACTCCTTGTCCACAGATACGCAGTATTTT	CASTPFYSLSTDTQYF
TRBV2	few	TRBD1	TRBJ1-2	14	TGTGCCGGATCCTGGGGGACAGGGCAGGGTGGCTACACCTTC	CAGSWGTGQGGYTF
TRBV7-6	few	TRBD2	TRBJ2-1	16	TGTGCCAGCAGCTTAGAGGCGGGGGGGCGAGTCGATGAGCAGTTCTTC	CASSLEAGGRVDEQFF
TRBV5-6	.	.	TRBJ1-1	14	TGTGCCAGCAGCCTGGGGGGGGAAGACACTGAAGCTTTCTTT	CASSLGGEDTEAFF
TRBV2	.	TRBD1	TRBJ2-4	14	TGTGCCAGCACCCTGACAGGGGCAAAAAACATTCAGTACTTC	CASTLTGAKNIQYF
TRBV5-1	.	TRBD1	TRBJ2-1	15	TGCGCCAGCAGCTTGGGACCGACAGGGGGCAATGAGCAGTTCTTC	CASSLGPTGGNEQFF
TRBV7-2	.	.	TRBJ1-1	15	TGTGCCAGCAGCTTAGGGCCTTTAAGTAACACTGAAGCTTTCTTT	CASSLGPLSNTEAFF
TRBV30	.	.	TRBJ2-7	13	TGTGCCTGGAACCTAGGGACTGTATACGAGCAGTACTTC	CAWNLGTVYEQYF
TRBV5-6	few	.	TRBJ2-7	13	TGTGCCAGCAGCTCCACAGGTAGCTACGAGCAGTACTTC	CASSSTGSYEQYF
TRBV5-1	.	TRBD2	TRBJ2-1	16	TGCGCCAGCAGCTTGGAACTAGCGGGACTTAACAATGAGCAGTTCTTC	CASSLELAGLNNEQFF
TRBV19	few	.	TRBJ2-7	11	TGTGCGACCGGAGAGTCCTACGAGCAGTACTTC	CATGESYEQYF
TRBV10-1	.	.	TRBJ1-6	13	TGCGCCAGCAGTGAGGACAGAATCCCACCCCTCCACTTT	CASSEDRIPPLHF
TRBV6-1	.	.	TRBJ2-5	12	TGTGCCAGCAGTGAACGGCGGGAGACCCAGTACTTC	CASSERRETQYF
TRBV6-5	few	.	TRBJ1-1	14	TGTGCCAGCAGTTACTCGCAGTCGAACACTGAAGCTTTCTTT	CASSYSQSNTEAFF
TRBV2	.	.	TRBJ1-2	16	TGTGCCAGCAGTGAGTTGGCAGGGGAATTGGACTATGGCTACACCTTC	CASSELAGELDYGYTF
TRBV19	.	.	TRBJ2-5	15	TGTGCCAGTAAATCAAATAGGGGCGGGGTGGAGACCCAGTACTTC	CASKSNRGGVETQYF
TRBV4-2	.	.	TRBJ2-2	15	TGTGCCAGCAGCCAAGTGGAGGGGAACACCGGGGAGCTGTTTTTT	CASSQVEGNTGELFF
TRBV6-5	few	.	TRBJ2-6	15	TGTGCCAGCAGTCCGGGAAGCTCTGGGGCCAACGTCCTGACTTTC	CASSPGSSGANVLTF